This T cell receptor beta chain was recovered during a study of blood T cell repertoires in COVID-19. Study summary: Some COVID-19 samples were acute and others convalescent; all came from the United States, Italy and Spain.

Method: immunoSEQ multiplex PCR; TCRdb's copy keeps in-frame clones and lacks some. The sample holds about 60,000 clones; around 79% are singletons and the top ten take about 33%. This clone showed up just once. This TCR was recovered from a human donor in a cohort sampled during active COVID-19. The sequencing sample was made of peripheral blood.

CDR3 nucleotides: TGTGCCAGCAGCTTGCACCACAGGGGGCCCGGTAGAGCTTTCTTT. Amino acids: CASSLHHRGPGRAFF. The genes are TRBV5-8 and TRBJ1-1, with TRBD1 identical over 9 bases. The CDR3 is 15 residues long. From germline, CDR1 is SGHTS and CDR2 YDEGEE. Trimming removed 1 base from V and 10 bases from J; junction bases left unmatched: 11.